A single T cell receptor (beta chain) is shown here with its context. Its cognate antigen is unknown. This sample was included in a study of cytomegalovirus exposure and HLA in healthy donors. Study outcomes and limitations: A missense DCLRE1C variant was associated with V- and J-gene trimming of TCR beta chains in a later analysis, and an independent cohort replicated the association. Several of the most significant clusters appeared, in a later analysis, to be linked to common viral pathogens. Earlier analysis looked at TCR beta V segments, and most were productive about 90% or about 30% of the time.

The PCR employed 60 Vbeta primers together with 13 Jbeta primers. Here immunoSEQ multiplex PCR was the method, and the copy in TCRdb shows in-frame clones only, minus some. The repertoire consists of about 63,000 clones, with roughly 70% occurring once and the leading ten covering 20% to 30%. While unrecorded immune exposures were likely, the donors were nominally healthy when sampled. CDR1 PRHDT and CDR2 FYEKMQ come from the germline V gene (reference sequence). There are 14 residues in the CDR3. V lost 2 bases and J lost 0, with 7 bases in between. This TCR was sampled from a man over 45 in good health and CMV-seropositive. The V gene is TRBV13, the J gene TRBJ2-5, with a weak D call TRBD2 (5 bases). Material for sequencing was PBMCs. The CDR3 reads CASSLRRNQETQYF. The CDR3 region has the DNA TGTGCCAGCAGCTTACGGAGGAACCAAGAGACCCAGTACTTC. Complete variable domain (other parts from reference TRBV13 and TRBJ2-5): AAGVIQSPRHLIKEKRETATLKCYPIPRHDTVYWYQQGPGQDPQFLISFYEKMQSDKGSIPDRFSAQQFSDYHSELNMSSLELGDSALYFCASSLRRNQETQYFGPGTRLLVL.